What follows are 29 T cell receptor beta chains derived from one specimen sequenced in a study of cytomegalovirus exposure and HLA in healthy donors. A multiplex PCR was run with 60 Vbeta primers and 13 Jbeta primers. Clones were read by immunoSEQ multiplex PCR, and TCRdb kept only the in-frame ones, dropping some. The ten top clones account for 9% to 15%, within a sample of 50,000 to 55,000 clones. Sequences were obtained from PBMCs. The receptors were sampled from a woman in her sixties or seventies in good health and CMV-seropositive.

The chain couples TRBV5-4 to TRBJ1-4; a weak D match, TRBD1 (5 bases). Germline V lookup: CDR1 SGHNT, CDR2 YYREEE (reference sequence). The CDR3 length is 17 residues. V dropped 5 bases and J dropped 8 bases, with 25 bases sitting between them. The CDR3 spells CASSRTGTSKTGEKLFF. The CDR3 DNA reads TGTGCCAGCAGTCGAACCGGGACTTCTAAGACGGGAGAAAAACTGTTTTTT.

Here the CDR3 DNA reads TGTGCCAGCAGCTTATCCCAGCAGCGTGAAGCTTTCTTT. It specifies CASSLSQQREAFF. This chain uses TRBV11-2 with TRBJ1-1, with D hard to call. The germline V gene encodes CDR1 SGHAT and CDR2 FQNNGV. V was clipped by 2 bases and J by 7 bases, with 11 bases between them. The CDR3 is 13 residues long.

This rearrangement joins TRBV5-4 to TRBJ2-2, with D possibly matching TRBD2 (5 bases). The CDR3 has 15 residues. Germline V gene data show CDR1 as SGHNT and CDR2 as YYREEE (reference sequence). V was trimmed by 3 bases and J by 6 bases, leaving 15 bases between them. As DNA, the CDR3 is TGTGCCAGCAGCTCCGAGGGCCTCTCCTCCGGGGAGCTGTTTTTT. Encoded protein: CASSSEGLSSGELFF.

The CDR3 region is CASSPDRDFANQPQHF. The CDR3 DNA sequence: TGTGCCAGCAGCCCCGATAGGGACTTCGCCAATCAGCCCCAGCATTTT. J is TRBJ1-5 and V is TRBV7-8; weak D call: TRBD1 (5 bases). The CDR3 loop spans 16 amino acids. V was pared by 5 bases and J by 3 bases, with 17 bases between. Looked up from germline, CDR1 is SGHVS and CDR2 is FQNEAQ.

Notes on this clone: Other DNA sequences within the sample encode an identical CDR3. The V and J genes are TRBV6-5 and TRBJ1-5, with TRBD1 matching over 7 bases. The ends lost 6 bases at V and 5 bases at J; junction bases unmatched: 4. CDR1 is MNHEY and CDR2 is SVGAGI in the germline V gene. This CDR3 is built from 13 residues. DNA for the CDR3: TGTGCCAGCAGGCTCCAGGGGGATCAGCCCCAGCATTTT. Translated: CASRLQGDQPQHF.

This chain links TRBV6-5 with TRBJ1-2; the match to TRBD1 covers 7 bases. CDR3 length equals 14 residues. After removal of 5 bases from V and 4 bases from J, the junction contained 7 bases not matched to a gene. CDR1 and CDR2 from the germline V gene are MNHEY and SVGAGI. In DNA, the CDR3 is TGTGCCAGCAGTACCACAGGGGTCGCCTATGGCTACACCTTC. Translated: CASSTTGVAYGYTF.

The J gene is TRBJ2-1, the V gene TRBV7-2; 9 bases are shared with TRBD1. Germline V gene data show CDR1 as SGHTA and CDR2 as FQGNSA. The CDR3 totals 15 residues. The trim removed 1 base at V and 11 bases at J, leaving 9 bases unmatched. This chain's CDR3 is CASSLVKQGASQQFF. The CDR3 DNA follows: TGTGCCAGCAGCTTAGTAAAACAGGGGGCGTCCCAGCAGTTCTTC.

The chain uses TRBV7-2 and TRBJ1-3; TRBD1 aligns across 12 bases. Germline V gives CDR1 SGHTA, CDR2 FQGNSA. V shed 2 bases, J shed 4 bases, and the junction held 3 bases outside the gene matches. The CDR3 has 16 residues. Written as DNA, the CDR3 is TGTGCCAGCAGCTTATCCGGGACAGGGGGCGGAAACACCATATATTTT. It yields the protein CASSLSGTGGGNTIYF. Combining the CDR3 with reference TRBV7-2 and TRBJ1-3 gives the whole variable domain GAGVSQSPSNKVTEKGKDVELRCDPISGHTALYWYRQSLGQGLEFLIYFQGNSAPDKSGLPSDRFSAERTGGSVSTLTIQRTQQEDSAVYLCASSLSGTGGGNTIYFGEGSWLTVV.

V usage is TRBV7-4 and J usage is TRBJ2-4; TRBD2 might be the D (6 bases). Germline CDR1 reads SGHVT; CDR2 reads SQSDAQ. Trimming cost V 2 bases and J 0 bases, with 23 bases left between them. The CDR3 spans 20 residues. Here the CDR3 reads CASSLNRQGGYLLAKNIQYF. For the CDR3, the DNA is TGTGCCAGCAGCTTAAATCGCCAGGGAGGATATCTACTAGCCAAAAACATTCAGTACTTC.

The CDR3 coding sequence is TGTGCCAGCTCACGGACAGAGAACACTGAAGCTTTCTTT. It specifies CASSRTENTEAFF. The chain is built from TRBV18 and TRBJ1-1, with D perhaps TRBD1 (6 bases). Trimming pared 4 bases from V and 1 base from J, leaving 7 bases between. This CDR3 spans 13 amino acids. Germline V lookup: CDR1 KGHSH, CDR2 LQKENI.

V and J are TRBV5-5 and TRBJ2-5; TRBD2 might be the D (5 bases). The germline V and J ends were trimmed by 6 bases and 5 bases, with 14 bases remaining between them. Germline lookup yields CDR1 SGHKS and CDR2 YYEKEE (reference sequence). The length of the CDR3 is 13 residues. The CDR3 reads CASNGSPGETQYF. Written as DNA, the CDR3 is TGTGCCAGCAACGGCTCCCCGGGGGAGACCCAGTACTTC.

The V gene is TRBV9, the J gene TRBJ2-5; 12 bases are a match to TRBD2. The CDR3 runs 17 residues. Trimming at V came to 0 bases and at J to 2 bases, leaving 5 bases not matched to a gene. From germline, CDR1 is SGDLS and CDR2 YYNGEE. The DNA for the CDR3 is TGTGCCAGCAGCGTAGCACTAGCGGGGGGTATTCAAGAGACCCAGTACTTC. It encodes CASSVALAGGIQETQYF.

In DNA, the CDR3 is TGTGCCAGCAGCCCTTTCCCCGGACTAGCGGGGGCCCTTGCCTACGAGCAGTACTTC. Translating it yields CASSPFPGLAGALAYEQYF. V is TRBV5-4 and J is TRBJ2-7; 13 positions match TRBD2. The CDR3 has 19 amino acids. J was trimmed by 2 bases and V by 4 bases; bases with no gene match: 15. CDR1 SGHNT and CDR2 YYREEE come from the germline V gene (reference sequence).

The V and J genes are TRBV27 and TRBJ2-7; 12 nucleotides match TRBD2. The CDR3 totals 16 residues. V was pared by 4 bases and J by 2 bases, with 6 bases of the junction left unmatched. Germline CDR1 is MNHEY and CDR2 is SMNVEV (reference sequence). The CDR3 here is CASSSGWTSGTYEQYF. CDR3 nucleotide sequence: TGTGCCAGCAGTTCCGGTTGGACTAGCGGGACCTACGAGCAGTACTTC.

The rearrangement joins TRBV19 to TRBJ2-1; 7 nucleotides align to TRBD1. The CDR3 length is 15 residues. Trimming removed 6 bases from V and 6 bases from J; junction bases left unmatched: 11. Per the germline V gene, CDR1 is LNHDA and CDR2 is SQIVND (reference sequence). This CDR3 is CASSQESTGFNEQFF. The CDR3 coding sequence is TGTGCCAGTAGCCAAGAATCGACAGGGTTCAATGAGCAGTTCTTC.

The rearrangement uses TRBV27 and TRBJ2-2; TRBD2 is a possible D gene (6 bases). The germline V gene encodes CDR1 MNHEY and CDR2 SMNVEV (reference sequence). Trimming removed 4 bases at V and 4 bases at J, with 10 bases between. CDR3 length: 14 residues. CDR3 DNA: TGTGCCAGCAGTTACTGGGGGGTCACCGGGGAGCTGTTTTTT. It specifies CASSYWGVTGELFF.

This rearrangement joins TRBV11-2 to TRBJ1-1; D is possibly TRBD1 (6 bases). This CDR3 region has 13 residues. Germline-derived CDR1 and CDR2 are SGHAT and FQNNGV. Trimming removed 2 bases at V and 5 bases at J, with 9 bases between. For the CDR3, the DNA is TGTGCCAGCAGCTTATCACAGGGAACTGAAGCTTTCTTT. Translation: CASSLSQGTEAFF.

The CDR3 spells CASSQDRAAPYEQYF. The CDR3 DNA is TGCGCCAGCAGCCAAGATCGCGCGGCCCCCTACGAGCAGTACTTC. This chain connects TRBV4-3 to TRBJ2-7; D is ambiguous. V was cut by 0 bases and J by 2 bases, with 11 bases left in between. The CDR3 spans 15 residues. CDR1 is LGHNA and CDR2 is YSLEER in the germline V gene.

The chain carries TRBV11-3 and TRBJ2-3; D possibly corresponds to TRBD1 (6 bases). Germline V gives CDR1 SGHNT, CDR2 YENEEA. The CDR3 extends over 14 amino acids. Trimming stripped 4 bases from V and 2 bases from J, with 10 bases between. CDR3 bases: TGTGCCAGCAGCTCTGACAGGCCCACAGATACGCAGTATTTT. Translated: CASSSDRPTDTQYF.

The chain couples TRBV29-1 to TRBJ1-5; 9 positions match TRBD1. Germline V gives CDR1 SQVTM, CDR2 ANQGSEA. This CDR3 has 15 amino acids. V lost 7 bases, J lost 3 bases, and 10 bases stayed unmatched. CDR3 loop: CSAGSGTGINQPQHF. The CDR3 nucleotides are TGCAGCGCTGGATCCGGGACAGGGATCAATCAGCCCCAGCATTTT.

The chain links TRBV27 to TRBJ2-7; perhaps TRBD1 as D (6 bases). The germline CDR1 and CDR2 sequences are MNHEY and SMNVEV (reference sequence). Trimming shortened V by 2 bases and J by 3 bases, and 11 bases separated the two germline ends. The CDR3 covers 14 residues. The CDR3 reads CASSLTQGSYEQYF. In nucleotides, the CDR3 is TGTGCCAGCAGTTTAACCCAGGGGAGCTACGAGCAGTACTTC.

The rearrangement uses TRBV5-1 and TRBJ1-5; D is unclear. Germline lookup yields CDR1 SGHRS and CDR2 YFSETQ. Trimming pared 4 bases from V and 4 bases from J, leaving 12 bases between. The CDR3 covers 14 residues. CDR3 DNA: TGCGCCAGCAGCCTTGAAGGAGGAAATCAGCCCCAGCATTTT. Residues: CASSLEGGNQPQHF.

The CDR3 region is CASSPGGSGNTIYF. The CDR3 DNA follows: TGTGCCAGCTCACCCGGGGGCTCTGGAAACACCATATATTTT. The chain combines TRBV18 with TRBJ1-3, with a tentative D call TRBD1 (5 bases). Trimming removed 3 bases from V and 0 bases from J, with 6 bases in between. Germline V gives CDR1 KGHSH, CDR2 LQKENI. The CDR3 loop spans 14 amino acids.

This rearrangement joins TRBV5-6 to TRBJ2-3, with D tentatively TRBD2 (7 bases). The CDR3 consists of 14 residues. Germline-derived CDR1 and CDR2 are SGHDT and YYEEEE. V shed 6 bases and J shed 4 bases, with 15 bases lying between them. As DNA, the CDR3 is TGTGCCAGCACCCGGCGGGGGCCGGCAGATACGCAGTATTTT. Encoded protein: CASTRRGPADTQYF. The full variable domain, completed using reference TRBV5-6 and TRBJ2-3, is DAGVTQSPTHLIKTRGQQVTLRCSPKSGHDTVSWYQQALGQGPQFIFQYYEEEERQRGNFPDRFSGHQFPNYSSELNVNALLLGDSALYLCASTRRGPADTQYFGPGTRLTVL.

The chain carries TRBV9 and TRBJ2-7; 7 nucleotides agree with TRBD1. CDR1 and CDR2 (germline): SGDLS, YYNGEE. V lost 4 bases, J lost 0 bases, and 10 bases stayed unmatched. The CDR3 sequence is 16 residues long. The CDR3 DNA sequence: TGTGCCAGCAGCCCCCGAGGACAGGAAGCCTCCTACGAGCAGTACTTC. Translation: CASSPRGQEASYEQYF.

Remarks on this clone: Other DNA sequences from this sample encode an identical CDR3 as well. The chain couples TRBV19 to TRBJ1-6; no clear D gene. This CDR3 has 14 residues. Trimming stripped 7 bases from V and 3 bases from J, with 10 bases between. CDR1 is LNHDA and CDR2 is SQIVND in the germline V gene (reference sequence). CDR3 DNA: TGTGCCAGTAATTCGGGGAACTATAATTCACCCCTCCACTTT. Residues: CASNSGNYNSPLHF.

Notes on this clone: Sequence at one end of the junction differs from germline and may be a read error. The chain uses TRBV5-1 and TRBJ2-7; no definite D call. CDR1 is SGHRS and CDR2 is YFSETQ in the germline V gene. This CDR3 has 14 residues. This CDR3 reads CASGLWYGSYEQYF. DNA of the CDR3: TGCGCCAGCGGCTTGTGGTACGGCTCCTACGAGCAGTACTTC. Combining the CDR3 with reference TRBV5-1 and TRBJ2-7 gives the whole variable domain KAGVTQTPRYLIKTRGQQVTLSCSPISGHRSVSWYQQTPGQGLQFLFEYFSETQRNKGNFPGRFSGRQFSNSRSEMNVSTLELGDSALYLCASGLWYGSYEQYFGPGTRLTVT.

The chain joins TRBV6-5 to TRBJ1-2; D possibly corresponds to TRBD1 (6 bases). The CDR3 has 13 amino acids. Germline values: CDR1 MNHEY, CDR2 SVGAGI. V lost 6 bases and J 6 bases, leaving 14 bases between the germline ends. The DNA of the CDR3 is TGTGCCAGCAGCCTCCACAGGGATGATGGCTACACCTTC. Translating gives CASSLHRDDGYTF.

The chain recombines TRBV2 with TRBJ2-5; 7 bases fit TRBD1. CDR1 and CDR2 from the germline V gene are SNHLY and FYNNEI. After removal of 3 bases from V and 4 bases from J, the junction contained 2 bases not matched to a gene. The CDR3 runs 13 residues. The CDR3 sequence: CASSETGRETQYF. The DNA of the CDR3 is TGTGCCAGCAGTGAGACAGGGAGAGAGACCCAGTACTTC.